The source of this T cell receptor beta chain is a study of neurological immune-mediated disorders. General study findings and limits: It was the repertoires of 18 of 34 multiple sclerosis patients that phylogenetic grouping placed in one related-CDR3 cluster, which is a possible signature. HTLV-1-associated myelopathy had the most TCR clonal expansion, and multiple sclerosis had the least, less than healthy controls.

The sample holds many counts of this clonotype. No antigen is known for it. The making of cDNA relied on 5'RACE with 10-nucleotide random UMIs. MiXCR was run by TCRdb on the 5' RACE reads, yielding one entry per CDR3 protein. Seen here are approximately 90,000 distinct CDR3 sequences, around 3.3% observed once, and the top ten hold around 6%. Germline lookup yields CDR1 SGHTA and CDR2 FQGNSA. V lost 5 bases and J lost 2; bases outside the gene matches: 8. The CDR3 runs to 17 residues. A total of 2 million PBMCs stored at -80 degrees C provided the unsorted libraries. The TCR comes from a woman aged 18 to 35 with multiple sclerosis. This chain uses TRBV7-2 with TRBJ2-7, with 14 bases that match TRBD2. Sequencing was performed on PBMCs. The CDR3 is CASSPGGLAGDTYEQYF. The CDR3 DNA reads TGTGCCAGCAGCCCGGGGGGACTAGCGGGAGATACCTACGAGCAGTACTTC.